The 18 T cell receptor beta chains in this list originate from one sample, sequenced in a study of blood T cell repertoires in COVID-19. Using immunoSEQ multiplex PCR, the repertoire was profiled, and TCRdb retains in-frame clones only, with some absent. The table shows some 260,000 clones, with around nine tenths occurring only once. The sequenced sample was PBMCs or T cells enriched from blood (not recorded which). These receptors all come from a man aged 40-49 years who had recovered from COVID-19.

The chain is built from TRBV2 and TRBJ1-4; TRBD1 is a possible D gene (6 bases). V was trimmed by 6 bases and J by 4 bases, leaving 12 bases between them. From germline, CDR1 is SNHLY and CDR2 FYNNEI. The CDR3 loop spans 14 amino acids. The CDR3 loop reads CASRDDRINEKLFF. The CDR3 DNA reads as TGTGCCAGCAGGGACGACAGGATTAATGAAAAACTGTTTTTT.

This clone was observed a few times. V is TRBV30 and J is TRBJ1-1, with a tentative D call TRBD1 (6 bases). V dropped 2 bases and J dropped 1 base, with 14 bases sitting between them. This CDR3 contains 15 residues. Germline V gene lookup returns CDR1 GTSNPN and CDR2 SVGIG (reference sequence). The CDR3 nucleotides are TGTGCCTGGAGTCGGACAGCTACGGGGAACACTGAAGCTTTCTTT. Translating gives CAWSRTATGNTEAFF.

The V gene is TRBV2, the J gene TRBJ2-7, with TRBD1 as a possible D gene (5 bases). There are 12 residues in the CDR3. Trimming cost V 7 bases and J 3 bases, with 10 bases left between them. Germline lookup yields CDR1 SNHLY and CDR2 FYNNEI. CDR3 sequence reads: CASTPDNYEQYF. In DNA, the CDR3 is TGTGCCAGCACTCCGGACAACTACGAGCAGTACTTC.

The gene calls are TRBV5-4 and TRBJ2-2; 11 nucleotides line up with TRBD2. Germline CDR1 is SGHNT and CDR2 is YYREEE (reference sequence). CDR3 length equals 17 residues. J was trimmed by 7 bases and V by 0 bases; bases with no gene match: 8. CDR3 DNA sequence: TGTGCCAGCAGCTTGGATAGCGGGGGGGCCTTAGGCGGGGAGCTGTTTTTT. Translated, it gives CASSLDSGGALGGELFF.

This sequence joins TRBV30 and TRBJ1-6; D is possibly TRBD1 (6 bases). CDR1 GTSNPN and CDR2 SVGIG come from the germline V gene (reference sequence). The CDR3 contains 13 residues. V was pared by 1 base and J by 8 bases, with 9 bases between. The CDR3 here is CAWSDRAHSPLHF. CDR3 bases: TGTGCCTGGAGTGACAGGGCGCATTCACCCCTCCACTTT.

The chain links TRBV28 to TRBJ2-2, with D tentatively TRBD2 (6 bases). Trimming shortened V by 4 bases and J by 3 bases, and 12 bases separated the two germline ends. The CDR3 spans 15 residues. CDR1 and CDR2 (germline): MDHEN, SYDVKM. The CDR3 bases are TGTGCCAGCAGTTCCCTGAGCGGGTACACCGGGGAGCTGTTTTTT. Residues: CASSSLSGYTGELFF.

This clone was observed a single time. This rearrangement joins TRBV28 to TRBJ2-1; TRBD2 is a possible D gene (5 bases). The CDR3 is 17 residues long. V was pared by 10 bases and J by 0 bases, with 22 bases between. Germline V lookup: CDR1 MDHEN, CDR2 SYDVKM. The CDR3 loop reads CATLRAATNFSYNEQFF. The CDR3 nucleotides are TGTGCCACTTTGCGGGCAGCGACTAACTTCTCCTACAATGAGCAGTTCTTC.

The chain employs TRBV5-4 and TRBJ2-7; 10 bases align to TRBD2. V lost 4 bases and J lost 3; bases outside the gene matches: 10. Germline assignment: CDR1 SGHNT and CDR2 YYREEE (reference sequence). The CDR3 runs 16 residues. CDR3 residues: CASSGRTSGGGYEQYF. DNA for the CDR3: TGTGCCAGCAGCGGGAGGACTAGCGGAGGGGGCTACGAGCAGTACTTC.

The V call is TRBV11-3, the J call TRBJ2-1, with 9 bases identical to TRBD2. The CDR3 extends over 16 amino acids. Germline-derived CDR1 and CDR2 are SGHNT and YENEEA. Losses at the gene ends were 5 bases for V and 8 bases for J; bases not matched to a gene: 13. The CDR3 here is CASSRAGGGAMDEQFF. Here the CDR3 DNA reads TGTGCCAGCAGCCGGGCTGGCGGGGGGGCCATGGATGAGCAGTTCTTC.

The genes are TRBV19 and TRBJ2-7, with 9 bases fitting TRBD1. From germline, CDR1 is LNHDA and CDR2 SQIVND (reference sequence). After removal of 5 bases from V and 6 bases from J, the junction contained 8 bases not matched to a gene. This CDR3 has 14 residues. The CDR3 loop is CASSARDRVAEQYF. CDR3 in DNA: TGTGCCAGTAGTGCCCGGGACAGGGTTGCCGAGCAGTACTTC. Together with reference TRBV19 and TRBJ2-7, the CDR3 gives the full variable domain: DGGITQSPKYLFRKEGQNVTLSCEQNLNHDAMYWYRQDPGQGLRLIYYSQIVNDFQKGDIAEGYSVSREKKESFPLTVTSAQKNPTAFYLCASSARDRVAEQYFGPGTRLTVT.

The rearrangement links TRBV7-3 to TRBJ2-3; TRBD1 matches at 8 bases. The germline V gene has CDR1 SGHTA and CDR2 FQGTGA. Losses at the gene ends were 1 base for V and 3 bases for J; bases not matched to a gene: 12. The length of the CDR3 is 18 residues. The CDR3 DNA follows: TGTGCCAGCAGCTTAAGGGGGTGGACAGGGACGAAAACAGATACGCAGTATTTT. Encoded protein: CASSLRGWTGTKTDTQYF.

The rearrangement links TRBV2 to TRBJ1-4, with D tentatively TRBD1 (5 bases). This CDR3 has 15 amino acids. V was trimmed by 4 bases and J by 0 bases, leaving 9 bases between them. Germline V gives CDR1 SNHLY, CDR2 FYNNEI. Here the CDR3 reads CASSVDSATNEKLFF. The DNA of the CDR3 is TGTGCCAGCAGTGTTGACAGTGCAACTAATGAAAAACTGTTTTTT.

V usage is TRBV5-5 and J usage is TRBJ2-1; D is possibly TRBD1 (5 bases). CDR3 length: 12 amino acids. Germline CDR1 SGHKS, CDR2 YYEKEE (reference sequence). V was pared by 0 bases and J by 9 bases, with 7 bases between. In nucleotides, the CDR3 is TGTGCCAGCAGCTTGGCCCAGGGTGAGCAGTTCTTC. It specifies CASSLAQGEQFF.

V usage is TRBV27 and J usage is TRBJ2-4, with D perhaps matching TRBD1 (6 bases). The CDR3 covers 13 residues. V gave up 6 bases and J gave up 6 bases, with 12 bases separating them. Germline lookup yields CDR1 MNHEY and CDR2 SMNVEV (reference sequence). CDR3 sequence reads: CASRYRAGNIQYF. The CDR3, as DNA: TGTGCCAGCAGGTACAGGGCCGGAAACATTCAGTACTTC.

Only one count was recorded for this clone. The chain recombines TRBV27 with TRBJ2-5; D remains ambiguous. The CDR3 length is 13 residues. Trimming shortened V by 4 bases and J by 3 bases, and 9 bases separated the two germline ends. Looked up from germline, CDR1 is MNHEY and CDR2 is SMNVEV (reference sequence). The CDR3 coding sequence is TGTGCCAGCAGTTCGATTAGTAAAGAGACCCAGTACTTC. Translation: CASSSISKETQYF.

The J gene is TRBJ2-5, the V gene TRBV7-2; 7 nucleotides agree with TRBD1. The CDR3 spans 16 residues. The V and J ends lost 4 bases and 1 base, in that order; junction bases with no gene match: 9. Germline V CDR1 and CDR2: SGHTA, FQGNSA. CDR3 protein: CASSSKQTGPQETQYF. In DNA, the CDR3 is TGTGCCAGCAGCTCGAAGCAGACAGGGCCCCAAGAGACCCAGTACTTC. Complete variable domain (other parts from reference TRBV7-2 and TRBJ2-5): GAGVSQSPSNKVTEKGKDVELRCDPISGHTALYWYRQSLGQGLEFLIYFQGNSAPDKSGLPSDRFSAERTGGSVSTLTIQRTQQEDSAVYLCASSSKQTGPQETQYFGPGTRLLVL.

V gene TRBV28 combines with J gene TRBJ1-3; 10 bases fit TRBD1. Germline V gives CDR1 MDHEN, CDR2 SYDVKM. Germline trimming cut 2 bases from V and 3 bases from J; bases unmatched to any gene: 4. The CDR3 is 16 amino acids. The CDR3 spells CASSLRQGAYGNTIYF. In nucleotides, the CDR3 is TGTGCCAGCAGTTTAAGACAGGGGGCTTATGGAAACACCATATATTTT.

The CDR3 DNA sequence: TGTGCCAGCCAACGACAGGGACACACTGAAGCTTTCTTT. Its translation: CASQRQGHTEAFF. The V and J genes are TRBV12-3 or TRBV12-4 and TRBJ1-1, with TRBD1 matching over 7 bases. This CDR3 comprises 13 residues. The V and J ends lost 8 bases and 3 bases, in that order; junction bases with no gene match: 6.